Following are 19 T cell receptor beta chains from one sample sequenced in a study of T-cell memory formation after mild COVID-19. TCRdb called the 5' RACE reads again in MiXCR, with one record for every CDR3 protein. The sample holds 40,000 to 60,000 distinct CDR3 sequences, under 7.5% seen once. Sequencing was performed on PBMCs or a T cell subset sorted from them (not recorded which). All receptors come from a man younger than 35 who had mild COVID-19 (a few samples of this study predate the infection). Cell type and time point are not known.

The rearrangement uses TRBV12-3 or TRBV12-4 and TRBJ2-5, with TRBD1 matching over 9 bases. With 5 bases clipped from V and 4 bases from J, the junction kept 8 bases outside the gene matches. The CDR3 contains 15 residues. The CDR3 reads CASSLHGTGRETQYF. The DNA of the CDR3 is TGTGCCAGCAGTCTACACGGGACAGGGAGAGAGACCCAGTACTTC.

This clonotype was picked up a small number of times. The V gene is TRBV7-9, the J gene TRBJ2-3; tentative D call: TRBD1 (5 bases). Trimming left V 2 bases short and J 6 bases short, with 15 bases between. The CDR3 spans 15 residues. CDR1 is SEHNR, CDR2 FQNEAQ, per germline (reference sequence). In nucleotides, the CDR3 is TGTGCCAGCAGCTTACGGGCAGGGTCGGTGGATACGCAGTATTTT. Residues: CASSLRAGSVDTQYF. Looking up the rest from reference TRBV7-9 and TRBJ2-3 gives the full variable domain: DTGVSQNPRHKITKRGQNVTFRCDPISEHNRLYWYRQTLGQGPEFLTYFQNEAQLEKSRLLSDRFSAERPKGSFSTLEIQRTEQGDSAMYLCASSLRAGSVDTQYFGPGTRLTVL.

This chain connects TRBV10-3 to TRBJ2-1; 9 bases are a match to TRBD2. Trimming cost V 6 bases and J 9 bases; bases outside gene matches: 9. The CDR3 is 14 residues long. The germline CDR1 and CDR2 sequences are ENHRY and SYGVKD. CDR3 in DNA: TGTGCCATCAGCCTTCGGACTAGCGAGGGTGAGCAGTTCTTC. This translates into CAISLRTSEGEQFF.

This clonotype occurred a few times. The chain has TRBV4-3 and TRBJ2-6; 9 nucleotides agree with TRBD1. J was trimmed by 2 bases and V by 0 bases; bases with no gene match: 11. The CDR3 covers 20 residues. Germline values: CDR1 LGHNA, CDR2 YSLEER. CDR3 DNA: TGCGCCAGCAGCCAAGATCTTACAGGACAGGGGTCGGCTGGGGCCAACGTCCTGACTTTC. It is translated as CASSQDLTGQGSAGANVLTF.

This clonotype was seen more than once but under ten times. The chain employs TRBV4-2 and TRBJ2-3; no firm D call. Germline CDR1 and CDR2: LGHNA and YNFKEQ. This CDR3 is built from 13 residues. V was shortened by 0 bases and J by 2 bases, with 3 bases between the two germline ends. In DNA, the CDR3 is TGTGCCAGCAGCCAAGACGACACAGATACGCAGTATTTT. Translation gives CASSQDDTDTQYF.

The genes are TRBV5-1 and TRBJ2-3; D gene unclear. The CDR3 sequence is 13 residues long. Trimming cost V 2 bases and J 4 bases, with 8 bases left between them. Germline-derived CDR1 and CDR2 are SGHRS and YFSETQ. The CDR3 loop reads CASSFGSADTQYF. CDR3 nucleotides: TGCGCCAGCAGCTTTGGATCGGCAGATACGCAGTATTTT.

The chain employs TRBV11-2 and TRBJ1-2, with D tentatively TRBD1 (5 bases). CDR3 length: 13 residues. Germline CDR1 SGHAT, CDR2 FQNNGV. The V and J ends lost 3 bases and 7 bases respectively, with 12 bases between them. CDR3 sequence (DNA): TGTGCCAGCAGCTTTCCAGGGCGGCTTGGCTACACCTTC. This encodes CASSFPGRLGYTF.

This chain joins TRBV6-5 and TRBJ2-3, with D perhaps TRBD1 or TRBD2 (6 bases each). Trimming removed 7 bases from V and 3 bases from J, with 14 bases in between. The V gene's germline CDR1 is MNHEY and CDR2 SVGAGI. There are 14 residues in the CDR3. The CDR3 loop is CASTRRDKTDTQYF. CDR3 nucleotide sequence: TGTGCCAGCACACGGCGGGACAAAACAGATACGCAGTATTTT.

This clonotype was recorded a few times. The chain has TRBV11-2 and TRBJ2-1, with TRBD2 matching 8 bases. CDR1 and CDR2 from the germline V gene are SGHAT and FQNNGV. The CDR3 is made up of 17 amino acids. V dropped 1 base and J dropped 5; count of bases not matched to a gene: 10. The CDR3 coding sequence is TGTGCCAGCAGCTTAGCGGGGGGGCTACCAGTGGACAATGAGCAGTTCTTC. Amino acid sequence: CASSLAGGLPVDNEQFF.

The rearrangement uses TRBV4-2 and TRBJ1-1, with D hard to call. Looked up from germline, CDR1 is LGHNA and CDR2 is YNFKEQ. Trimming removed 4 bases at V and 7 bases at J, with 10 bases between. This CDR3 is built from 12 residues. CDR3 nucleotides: TGTGCCAGCAGCCTGCAGACGAGTGAAGCTTTCTTT. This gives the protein CASSLQTSEAFF.

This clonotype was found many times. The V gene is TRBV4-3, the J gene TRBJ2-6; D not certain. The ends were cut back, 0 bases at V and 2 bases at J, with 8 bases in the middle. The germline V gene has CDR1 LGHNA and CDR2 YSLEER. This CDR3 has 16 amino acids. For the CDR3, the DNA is TGCGCCAGCAGCCAAGATCCGGGCCCTGGGGCCAACGTCCTGACTTTC. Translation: CASSQDPGPGANVLTF.

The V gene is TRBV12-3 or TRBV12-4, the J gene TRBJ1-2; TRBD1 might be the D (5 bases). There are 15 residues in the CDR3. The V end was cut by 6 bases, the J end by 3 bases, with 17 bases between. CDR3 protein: CASSGGWQGDYGYTF. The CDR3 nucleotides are TGTGCCAGCAGCGGTGGATGGCAGGGCGACTATGGCTACACCTTC.

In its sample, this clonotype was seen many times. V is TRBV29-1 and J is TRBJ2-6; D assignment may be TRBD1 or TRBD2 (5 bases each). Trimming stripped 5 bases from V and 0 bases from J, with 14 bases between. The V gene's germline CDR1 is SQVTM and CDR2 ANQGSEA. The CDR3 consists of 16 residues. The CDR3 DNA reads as TGCAGCGTTTTCCGGGACGGGTCCTCTGGGGCCAACGTCCTGACTTTC. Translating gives CSVFRDGSSGANVLTF.

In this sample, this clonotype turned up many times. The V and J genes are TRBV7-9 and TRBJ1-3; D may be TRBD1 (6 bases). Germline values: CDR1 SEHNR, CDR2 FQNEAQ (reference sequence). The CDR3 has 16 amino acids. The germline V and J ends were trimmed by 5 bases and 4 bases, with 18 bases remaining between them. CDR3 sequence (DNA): TGTGCCAGCAGCCCTAAGATCCGGACAGCGGGAAACACCATATATTTT. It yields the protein CASSPKIRTAGNTIYF.

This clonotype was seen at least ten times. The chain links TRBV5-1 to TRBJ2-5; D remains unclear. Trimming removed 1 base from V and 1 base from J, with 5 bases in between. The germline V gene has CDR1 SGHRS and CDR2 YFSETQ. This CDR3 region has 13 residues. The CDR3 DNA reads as TGCGCCAGCAGCTTGTTTAGCCAAGAGACCCAGTACTTC. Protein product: CASSLFSQETQYF.

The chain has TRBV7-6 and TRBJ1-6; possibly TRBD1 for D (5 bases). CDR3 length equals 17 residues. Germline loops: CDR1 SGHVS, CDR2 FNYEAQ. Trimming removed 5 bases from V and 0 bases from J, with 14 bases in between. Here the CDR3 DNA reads TGTGCCAGCAGCCCGGGGGAGTTTGGCTCCTATAATTCACCCCTCCACTTT. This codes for CASSPGEFGSYNSPLHF.

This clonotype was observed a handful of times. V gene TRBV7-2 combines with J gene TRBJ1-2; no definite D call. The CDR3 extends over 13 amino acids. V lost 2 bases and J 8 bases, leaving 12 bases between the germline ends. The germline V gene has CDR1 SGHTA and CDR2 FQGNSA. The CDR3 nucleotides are TGTGCCAGCAGCTTACAGTTGTCCGGGGGCTACACCTTC. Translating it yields CASSLQLSGGYTF.

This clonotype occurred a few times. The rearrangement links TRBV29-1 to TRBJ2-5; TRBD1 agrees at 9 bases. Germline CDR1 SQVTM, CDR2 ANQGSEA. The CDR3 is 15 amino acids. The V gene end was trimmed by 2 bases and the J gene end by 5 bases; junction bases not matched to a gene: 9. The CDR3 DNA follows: TGCAGCGTTGAAAGGACAGGGGCAGGGCAGGAGACCCAGTACTTC. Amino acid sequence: CSVERTGAGQETQYF.

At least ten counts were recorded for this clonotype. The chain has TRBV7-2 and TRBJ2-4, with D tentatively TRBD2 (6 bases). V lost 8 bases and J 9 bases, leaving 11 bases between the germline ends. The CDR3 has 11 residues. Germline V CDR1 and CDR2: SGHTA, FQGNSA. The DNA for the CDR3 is TGTGCCAGCCAGTCGGAGGGCATTCAGTACTTC. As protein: CASQSEGIQYF.